This T cell receptor (beta chain) is drawn from a study of human T cells and chemical hapten exposure. Study as a whole: The scalp of each patient received a weekly diphenylcyclopropenone dose for the full roughly 24-week study. Affected patients, primarily female, had alopecia areata, totalis or universalis. Minor pooled library volume differences mainly drove per-sample TCR yield variation.

TCRdb ran MiXCR on the RACE reads and lists one entry per CDR3 protein. The sample contains 45,000 to 60,000 distinct CDR3 sequences, over 7.5% of which appear only once. Time point here: patch test 1, 2 weeks after DPC sensitization. Treatment described: therapeutic diphenylcyclopropenone sensitization with weekly scalp DPC. The table lists this clonotype with many counts. Trimming pared 6 bases from V and 0 bases from J, leaving 15 bases between. Germline loops: CDR1 DFQATT, CDR2 SNEGSKA (reference sequence). The CDR3 loop spans 16 amino acids. V and J are TRBV20-1 and TRBJ2-6; D gene uncertain. The sequence was obtained from a woman in her thirties or forties with alopecia areata. Some clones in this sample may be carry-over from other donors' samples. Source: whole blood, taken in connection with sensitization to the hapten diphenylcyclopropenone (DPC). In DNA, the CDR3 is TGCAGTGCCCCAAGGCGGACCAACTCTGGGGCCAACGTCCTGACTTTC. Encoded protein: CSAPRRTNSGANVLTF.